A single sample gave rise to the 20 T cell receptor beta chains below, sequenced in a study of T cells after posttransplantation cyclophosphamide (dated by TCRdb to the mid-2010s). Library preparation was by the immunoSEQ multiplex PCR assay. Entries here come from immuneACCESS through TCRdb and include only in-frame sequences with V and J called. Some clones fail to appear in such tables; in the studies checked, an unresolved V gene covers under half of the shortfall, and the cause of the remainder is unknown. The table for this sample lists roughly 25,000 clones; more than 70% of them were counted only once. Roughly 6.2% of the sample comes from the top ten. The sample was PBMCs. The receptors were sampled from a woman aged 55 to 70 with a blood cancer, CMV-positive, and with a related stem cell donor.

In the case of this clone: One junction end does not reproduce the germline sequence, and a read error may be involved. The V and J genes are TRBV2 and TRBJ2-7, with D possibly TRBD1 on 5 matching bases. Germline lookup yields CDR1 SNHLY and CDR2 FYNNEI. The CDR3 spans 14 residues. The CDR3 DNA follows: TGTGCCAGCAGTGAAGCAGAGACGCTACAGGATTTGGACTTC. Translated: CASSEAETLQDLDF.

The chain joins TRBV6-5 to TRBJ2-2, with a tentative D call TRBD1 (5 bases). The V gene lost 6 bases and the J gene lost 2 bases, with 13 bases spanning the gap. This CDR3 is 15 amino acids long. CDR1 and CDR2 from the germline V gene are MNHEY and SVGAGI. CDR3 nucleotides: TGTGCCAGCAGACAGGTCTGGGGCAACACCGGGGAGCTGTTTTTT. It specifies CASRQVWGNTGELFF.

CDR3 sequence (DNA): TGTGCCATCAGTGATGACCAGGGGAGTGGGGACATTCAGTACTTC. This sequence encodes CAISDDQGSGDIQYF. The chain joins TRBV10-3 to TRBJ2-4; TRBD1 might be the D (6 bases). The V end was cut by 3 bases, the J end by 8 bases, with 17 bases between. The length of the CDR3 is 15 residues. Germline CDR1 reads ENHRY; CDR2 reads SYGVKD.

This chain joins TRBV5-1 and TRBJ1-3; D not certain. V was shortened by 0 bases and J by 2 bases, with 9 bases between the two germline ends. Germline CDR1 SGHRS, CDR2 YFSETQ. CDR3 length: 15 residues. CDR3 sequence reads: CASSLVSEPGNTIYF. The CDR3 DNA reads TGCGCCAGCAGCTTGGTATCAGAACCTGGAAACACCATATATTTT.

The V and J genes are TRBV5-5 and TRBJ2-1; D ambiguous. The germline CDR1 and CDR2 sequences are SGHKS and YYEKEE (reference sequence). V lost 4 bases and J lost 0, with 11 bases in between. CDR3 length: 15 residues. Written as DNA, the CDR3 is TGTGCCAGCAGCCCCAGTTCCGTCTCCTACAATGAGCAGTTCTTC. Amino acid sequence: CASSPSSVSYNEQFF.

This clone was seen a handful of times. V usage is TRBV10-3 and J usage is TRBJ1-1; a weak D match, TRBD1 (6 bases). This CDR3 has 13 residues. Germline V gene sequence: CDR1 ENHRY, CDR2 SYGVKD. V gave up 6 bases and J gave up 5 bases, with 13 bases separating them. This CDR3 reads CAISHRDPTEAFF. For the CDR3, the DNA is TGTGCCATCAGCCACAGGGATCCAACTGAAGCTTTCTTT.

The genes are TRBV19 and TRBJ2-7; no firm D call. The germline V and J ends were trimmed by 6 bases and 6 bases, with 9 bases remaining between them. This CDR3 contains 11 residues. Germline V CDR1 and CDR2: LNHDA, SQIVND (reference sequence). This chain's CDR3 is CASSGSGEQYF. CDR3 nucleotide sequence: TGTGCCAGTAGCGGATCGGGCGAGCAGTACTTC.

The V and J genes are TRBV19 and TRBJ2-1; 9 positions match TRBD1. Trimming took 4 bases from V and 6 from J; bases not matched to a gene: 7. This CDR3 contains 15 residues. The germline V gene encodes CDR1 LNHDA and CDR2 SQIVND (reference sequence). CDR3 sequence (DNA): TGTGCCAGTAGTAACCGGGACAGGGACGTCAATGAGCAGTTCTTC. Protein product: CASSNRDRDVNEQFF. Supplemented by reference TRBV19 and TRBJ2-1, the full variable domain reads DGGITQSPKYLFRKEGQNVTLSCEQNLNHDAMYWYRQDPGQGLRLIYYSQIVNDFQKGDIAEGYSVSREKKESFPLTVTSAQKNPTAFYLCASSNRDRDVNEQFFGPGTRLTVL.

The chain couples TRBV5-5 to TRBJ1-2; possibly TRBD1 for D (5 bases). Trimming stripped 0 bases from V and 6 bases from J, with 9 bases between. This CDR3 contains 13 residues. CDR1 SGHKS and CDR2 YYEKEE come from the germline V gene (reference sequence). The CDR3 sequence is CASSLEAGNGYTF. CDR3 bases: TGTGCCAGCAGCTTGGAGGCAGGGAATGGCTACACCTTC.

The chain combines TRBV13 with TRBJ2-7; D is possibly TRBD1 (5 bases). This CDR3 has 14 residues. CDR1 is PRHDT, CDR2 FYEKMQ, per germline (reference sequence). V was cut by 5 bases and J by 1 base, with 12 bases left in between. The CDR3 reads CASSQAGHSYEQYF. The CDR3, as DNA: TGTGCCAGCAGCCAAGCAGGGCATTCCTACGAGCAGTACTTC.

In DNA form, the CDR3 reads TGTGCCAGCAGCGTAGGCGGGACGGCCTACTACGAGCAGTACTTC. It translates to CASSVGGTAYYEQYF. V is TRBV9 and J is TRBJ2-7; perhaps TRBD2 as D (6 bases). Germline values: CDR1 SGDLS, CDR2 YYNGEE. This CDR3 is built from 15 residues. Trimming took 0 bases from V and 3 from J, leaving 13 bases between them.

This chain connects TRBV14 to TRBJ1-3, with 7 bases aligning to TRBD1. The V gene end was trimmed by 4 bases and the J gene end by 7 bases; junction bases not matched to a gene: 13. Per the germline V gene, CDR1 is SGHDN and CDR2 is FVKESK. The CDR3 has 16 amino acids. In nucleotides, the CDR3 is TGTGCCAGCAGCCGGGACAGCATCGGGTCCGGGAACACCATATATTTT. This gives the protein CASSRDSIGSGNTIYF.

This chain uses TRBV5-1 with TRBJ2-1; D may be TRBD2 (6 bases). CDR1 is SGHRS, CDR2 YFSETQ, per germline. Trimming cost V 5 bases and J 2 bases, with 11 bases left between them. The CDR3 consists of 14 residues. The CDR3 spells CASSWTTPYNEQFF. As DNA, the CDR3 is TGCGCCAGCAGTTGGACTACCCCCTACAATGAGCAGTTCTTC.

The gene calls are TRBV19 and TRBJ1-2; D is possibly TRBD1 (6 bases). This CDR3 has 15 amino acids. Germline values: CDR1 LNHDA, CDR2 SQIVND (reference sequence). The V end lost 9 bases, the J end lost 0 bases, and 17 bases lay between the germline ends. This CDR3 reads CASSEQGWPNYGYTF. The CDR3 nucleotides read TGTGCCAGCAGTGAACAGGGTTGGCCTAACTATGGCTACACCTTC.

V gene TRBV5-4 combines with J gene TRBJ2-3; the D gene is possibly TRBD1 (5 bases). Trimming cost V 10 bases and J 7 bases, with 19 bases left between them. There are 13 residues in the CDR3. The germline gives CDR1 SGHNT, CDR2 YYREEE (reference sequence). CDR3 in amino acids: CAGHGPGQNTQYF. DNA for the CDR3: TGTGCCGGACACGGGCCTGGACAAAATACGCAGTATTTT.

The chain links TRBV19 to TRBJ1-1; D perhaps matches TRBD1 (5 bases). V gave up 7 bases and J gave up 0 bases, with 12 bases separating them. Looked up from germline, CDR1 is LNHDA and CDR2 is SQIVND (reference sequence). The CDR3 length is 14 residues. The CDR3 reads CASTDRGLNTEAFF. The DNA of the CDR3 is TGTGCCAGTACCGACCGGGGGTTGAACACTGAAGCTTTCTTT. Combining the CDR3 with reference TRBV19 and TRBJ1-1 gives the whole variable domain DGGITQSPKYLFRKEGQNVTLSCEQNLNHDAMYWYRQDPGQGLRLIYYSQIVNDFQKGDIAEGYSVSREKKESFPLTVTSAQKNPTAFYLCASTDRGLNTEAFFGQGTRLTVV.

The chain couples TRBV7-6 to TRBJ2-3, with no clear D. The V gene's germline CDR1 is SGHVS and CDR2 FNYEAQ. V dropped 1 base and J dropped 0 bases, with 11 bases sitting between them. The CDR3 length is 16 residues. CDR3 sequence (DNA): TGTGCCAGCAGCTTAGGCGGTTATACTAGCACAGATACGCAGTATTTT. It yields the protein CASSLGGYTSTDTQYF.

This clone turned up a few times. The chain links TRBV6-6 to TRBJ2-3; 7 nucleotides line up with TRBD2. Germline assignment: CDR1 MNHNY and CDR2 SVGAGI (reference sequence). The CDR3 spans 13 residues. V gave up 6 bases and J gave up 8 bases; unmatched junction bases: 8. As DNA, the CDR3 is TGTGCCAGCAGCAGGGAGGGCCGGGGTACGCAGTATTTT. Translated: CASSREGRGTQYF.

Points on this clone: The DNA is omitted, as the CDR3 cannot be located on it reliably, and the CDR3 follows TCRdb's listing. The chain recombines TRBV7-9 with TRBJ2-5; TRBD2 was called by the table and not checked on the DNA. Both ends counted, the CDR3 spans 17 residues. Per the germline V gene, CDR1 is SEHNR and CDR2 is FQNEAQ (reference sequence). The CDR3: CASSLIFGPGTQETQYF.

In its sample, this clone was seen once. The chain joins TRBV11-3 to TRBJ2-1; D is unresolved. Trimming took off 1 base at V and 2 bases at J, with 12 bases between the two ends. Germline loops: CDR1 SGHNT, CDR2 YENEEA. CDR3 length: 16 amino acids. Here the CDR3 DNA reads TGTGCCAGCAGCTTAGGCGTCCTTGCTACCTACAATGAGCAGTTCTTC. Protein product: CASSLGVLATYNEQFF.